The 2 T cell receptor beta chains below come from one sample, sequenced in a study of OX40 agonist ivuxolimab in advanced cancers. The protocol used for the library was the immunoSEQ multiplex PCR assay. TCRdb limited this immuneACCESS table to in-frame rearrangements with V and J called. A share of clones is missing; checked studies link under half to unresolved V genes, and the rest is unexplained. The sample yields 70,000 or so clones; 65% to 80% were counted once. The ten largest clones add up to over 2% of the sample. The starting material was CD4+ or CD8+ T cells sorted from blood, obtained in a trial of the OX40 agonist ivuxolimab. All receptors derive from an adult with an advanced solid tumor such as melanoma, head and neck, liver or kidney cancer.

This clone was observed once. The rearrangement joins TRBV11-2 to TRBJ1-1, with 9 positions matching TRBD1. The V segment lost 5 bases and the J segment 4 bases; nucleotides outside the gene matches: 8. This CDR3 has 15 amino acids. Per the germline V gene, CDR1 is SGHAT and CDR2 is FQNNGV. CDR3 nucleotides: TGTGCCAGCAGCGCAACCGGGACAGGGATCACTGAAGCTTTCTTT. Its translation is CASSATGTGITEAFF.

This chain connects TRBV19 to TRBJ1-4; 9 bases line up with TRBD1. J gave up 7 bases and V 2 bases, and 5 bases lay outside the gene matches. CDR3 length: 15 residues. Looked up from germline, CDR1 is LNHDA and CDR2 is SQIVND (reference sequence). DNA of the CDR3: TGTGCCAGTAGTATACCGGGACAGGGAGGTGAAAAACTGTTTTTT. Protein product: CASSIPGQGGEKLFF.